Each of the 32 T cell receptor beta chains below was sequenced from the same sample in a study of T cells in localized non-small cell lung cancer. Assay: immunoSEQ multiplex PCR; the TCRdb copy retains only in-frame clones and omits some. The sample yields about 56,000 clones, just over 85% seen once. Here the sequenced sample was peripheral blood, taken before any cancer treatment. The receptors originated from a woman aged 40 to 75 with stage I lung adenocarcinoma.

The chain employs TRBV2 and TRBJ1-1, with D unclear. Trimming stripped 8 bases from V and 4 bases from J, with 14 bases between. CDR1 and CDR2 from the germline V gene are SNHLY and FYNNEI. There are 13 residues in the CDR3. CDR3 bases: TGTGCCAGCGTGGCCATGATGGCCACTGAAGCTTTCTTT. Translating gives CASVAMMATEAFF. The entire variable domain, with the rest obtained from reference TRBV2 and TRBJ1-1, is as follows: EPEVTQTPSHQVTQMGQEVILRCVPISNHLYFYWYRQILGQKVEFLVSFYNNEISEKSEIFDDQFSVERPDGSNFTLKIRSTKLEDSAMYFCASVAMMATEAFFGQGTRLTVV.

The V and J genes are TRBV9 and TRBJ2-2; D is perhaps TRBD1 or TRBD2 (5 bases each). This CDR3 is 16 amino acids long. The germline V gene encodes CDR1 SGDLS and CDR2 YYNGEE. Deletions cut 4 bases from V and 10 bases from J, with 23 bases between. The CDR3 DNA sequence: TGTGCCAGCAGCCCCTGGGGGACCTACAGACCGGAGGAGCTGTTTTTT. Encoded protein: CASSPWGTYRPEELFF.

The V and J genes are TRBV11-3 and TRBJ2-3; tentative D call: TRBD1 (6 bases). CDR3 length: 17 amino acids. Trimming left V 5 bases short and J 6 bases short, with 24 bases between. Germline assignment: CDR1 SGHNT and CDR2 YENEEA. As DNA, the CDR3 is TGTGCCAGCAGCCTCGGAAATGGGGGCATTTTCTTGGATACGCAGTATTTT. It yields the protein CASSLGNGGIFLDTQYF.

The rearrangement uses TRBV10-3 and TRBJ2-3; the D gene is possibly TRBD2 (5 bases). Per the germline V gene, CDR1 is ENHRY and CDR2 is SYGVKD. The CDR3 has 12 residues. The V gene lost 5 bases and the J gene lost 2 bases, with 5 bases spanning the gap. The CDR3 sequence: CAISLATDTQYF. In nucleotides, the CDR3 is TGTGCCATCAGTCTAGCCACAGATACGCAGTATTTT.

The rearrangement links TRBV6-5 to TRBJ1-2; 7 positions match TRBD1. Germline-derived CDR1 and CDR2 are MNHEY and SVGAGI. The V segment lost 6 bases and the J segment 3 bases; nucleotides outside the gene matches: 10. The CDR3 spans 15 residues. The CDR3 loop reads CASRDSPDRDYGYTF. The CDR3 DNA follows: TGTGCCAGCAGAGACTCACCCGACAGGGACTATGGCTACACCTTC.

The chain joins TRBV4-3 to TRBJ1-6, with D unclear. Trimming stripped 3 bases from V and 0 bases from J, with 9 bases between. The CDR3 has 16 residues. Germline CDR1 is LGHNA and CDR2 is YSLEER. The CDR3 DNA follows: TGCGCCAGCAGCCAGACTCATAGCTCCTATAATTCACCCCTCCACTTT. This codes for CASSQTHSSYNSPLHF.

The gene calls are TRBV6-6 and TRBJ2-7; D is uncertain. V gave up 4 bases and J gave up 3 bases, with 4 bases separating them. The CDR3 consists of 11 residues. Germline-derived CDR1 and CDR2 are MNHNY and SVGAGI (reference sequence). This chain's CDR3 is CASSSNYEQYF. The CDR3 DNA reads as TGTGCCAGCAGTTCCAACTACGAGCAGTACTTC.

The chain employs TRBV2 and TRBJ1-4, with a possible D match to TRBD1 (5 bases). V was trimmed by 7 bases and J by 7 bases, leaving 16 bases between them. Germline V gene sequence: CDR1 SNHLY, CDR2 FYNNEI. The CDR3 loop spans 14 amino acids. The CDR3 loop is CASNRGQGSEKLFF. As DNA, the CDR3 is TGTGCCAGCAACAGAGGCCAGGGAAGTGAAAAACTGTTTTTT.

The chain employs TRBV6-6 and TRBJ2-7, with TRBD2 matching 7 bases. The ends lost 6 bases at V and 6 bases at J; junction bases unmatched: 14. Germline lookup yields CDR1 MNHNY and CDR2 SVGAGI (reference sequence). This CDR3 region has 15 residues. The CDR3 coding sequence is TGTGCCAGCAGGACTGATGGCCTAGCGGCCTCCGAGCAGTACTTC. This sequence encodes CASRTDGLAASEQYF.

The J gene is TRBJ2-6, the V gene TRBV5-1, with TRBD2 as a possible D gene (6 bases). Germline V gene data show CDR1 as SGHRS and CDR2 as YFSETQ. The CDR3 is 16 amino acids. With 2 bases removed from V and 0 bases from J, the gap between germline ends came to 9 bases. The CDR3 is CASSFGGSSGANVLTF. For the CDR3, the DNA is TGCGCCAGCAGCTTCGGGGGAAGCTCTGGGGCCAACGTCCTGACTTTC.

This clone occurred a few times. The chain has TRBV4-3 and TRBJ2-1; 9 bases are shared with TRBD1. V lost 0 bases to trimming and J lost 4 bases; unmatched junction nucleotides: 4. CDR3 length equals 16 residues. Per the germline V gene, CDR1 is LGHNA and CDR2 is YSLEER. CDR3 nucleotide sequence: TGCGCCAGCAGCCAAGATGAAGACAGGGGGTACAATGAGCAGTTCTTC. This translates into CASSQDEDRGYNEQFF.

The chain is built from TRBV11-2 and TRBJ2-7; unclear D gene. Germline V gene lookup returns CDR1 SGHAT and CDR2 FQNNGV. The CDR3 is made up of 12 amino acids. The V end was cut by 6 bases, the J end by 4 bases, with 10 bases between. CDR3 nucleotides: TGTGCCAGCAGTCCGGCGCGGTACGAGCAGTACTTC. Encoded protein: CASSPARYEQYF.

The chain's CDR3 is CASSGGSSYNEQFF. For the CDR3, the DNA is TGCGCCAGCAGCGGGGGGAGCTCCTACAATGAGCAGTTCTTC. The V call is TRBV4-3, the J call TRBJ2-1; possible D gene TRBD2, 6 bases. The CDR3 length is 14 residues. Trimming left V 5 bases short and J 0 bases short, with 8 bases between. CDR1 LGHNA and CDR2 YSLEER come from the germline V gene.

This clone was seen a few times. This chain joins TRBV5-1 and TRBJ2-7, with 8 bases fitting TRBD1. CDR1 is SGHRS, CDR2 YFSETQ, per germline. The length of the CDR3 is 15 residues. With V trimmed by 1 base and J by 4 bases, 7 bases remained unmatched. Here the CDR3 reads CASSLWGTGGYEQYF. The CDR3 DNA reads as TGCGCCAGCAGCTTGTGGGGGACAGGAGGGTACGAGCAGTACTTC. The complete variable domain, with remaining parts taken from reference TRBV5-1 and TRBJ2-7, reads KAGVTQTPRYLIKTRGQQVTLSCSPISGHRSVSWYQQTPGQGLQFLFEYFSETQRNKGNFPGRFSGRQFSNSRSEMNVSTLELGDSALYLCASSLWGTGGYEQYFGPGTRLTVT.

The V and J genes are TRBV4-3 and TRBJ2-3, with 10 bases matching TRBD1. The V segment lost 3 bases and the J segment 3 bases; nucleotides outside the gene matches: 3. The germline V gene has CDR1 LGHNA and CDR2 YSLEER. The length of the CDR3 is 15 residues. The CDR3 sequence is CASSHDRGLTDTQYF. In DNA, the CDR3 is TGCGCCAGCAGCCATGACAGGGGGCTTACAGATACGCAGTATTTT.

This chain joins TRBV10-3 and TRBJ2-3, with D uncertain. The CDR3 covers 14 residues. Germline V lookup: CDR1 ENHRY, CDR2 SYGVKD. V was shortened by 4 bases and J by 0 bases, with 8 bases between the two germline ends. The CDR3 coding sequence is TGTGCCATCAGTGCCCGGGTTAGCACAGATACGCAGTATTTT. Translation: CAISARVSTDTQYF.

In nucleotides, the CDR3 is TGTGCCAGCAGGCGAGACATGAACACTGAAGCTTTCTTT. Translation: CASRRDMNTEAFF. V usage is TRBV7-2 and J usage is TRBJ1-1; no clear D. The CDR3 is 13 residues long. Per the germline V gene, CDR1 is SGHTA and CDR2 is FQGNSA. V lost 6 bases and J lost 0, with 8 bases in between.

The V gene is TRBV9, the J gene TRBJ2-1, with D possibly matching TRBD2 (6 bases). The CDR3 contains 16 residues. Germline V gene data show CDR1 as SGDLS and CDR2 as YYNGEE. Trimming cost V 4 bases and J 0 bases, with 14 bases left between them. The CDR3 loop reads CASSPPNGGSYNEQFF. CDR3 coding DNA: TGTGCCAGCAGCCCCCCGAACGGGGGCTCCTACAATGAGCAGTTCTTC.

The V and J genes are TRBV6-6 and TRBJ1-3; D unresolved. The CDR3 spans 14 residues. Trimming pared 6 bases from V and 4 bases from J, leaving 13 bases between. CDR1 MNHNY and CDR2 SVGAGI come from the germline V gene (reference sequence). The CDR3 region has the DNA TGTGCCAGCAGACCCGATCGGGGAGGAAACACCATATATTTT. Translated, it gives CASRPDRGGNTIYF.

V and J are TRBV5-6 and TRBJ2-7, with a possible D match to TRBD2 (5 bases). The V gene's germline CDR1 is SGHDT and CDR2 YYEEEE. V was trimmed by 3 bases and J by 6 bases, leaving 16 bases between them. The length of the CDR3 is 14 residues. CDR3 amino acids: CASSWTPGGSEQYF. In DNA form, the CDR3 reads TGTGCCAGCAGCTGGACCCCAGGAGGTAGCGAGCAGTACTTC.

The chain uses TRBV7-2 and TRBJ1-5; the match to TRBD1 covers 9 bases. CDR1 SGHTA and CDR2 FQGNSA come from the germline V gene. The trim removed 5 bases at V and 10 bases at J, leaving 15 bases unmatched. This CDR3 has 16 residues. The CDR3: CASSPGRGQGMLPQHF. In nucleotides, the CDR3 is TGTGCCAGCAGCCCCGGTCGGGGACAGGGCATGTTACCCCAGCATTTT.

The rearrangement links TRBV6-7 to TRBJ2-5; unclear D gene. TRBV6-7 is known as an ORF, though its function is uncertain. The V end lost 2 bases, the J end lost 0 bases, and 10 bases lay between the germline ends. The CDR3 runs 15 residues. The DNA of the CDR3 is TGTGCCAGCAGTTACAGCAGCACCTACCAAGAGACCCAGTACTTC. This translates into CASSYSSTYQETQYF.

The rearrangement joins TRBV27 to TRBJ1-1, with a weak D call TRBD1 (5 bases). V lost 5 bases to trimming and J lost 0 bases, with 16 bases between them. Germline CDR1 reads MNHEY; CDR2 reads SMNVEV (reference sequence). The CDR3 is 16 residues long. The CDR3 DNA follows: TGTGCCAGCAGTCCTCGTGGGGGTTACGTGAACACTGAAGCTTTCTTT. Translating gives CASSPRGGYVNTEAFF.

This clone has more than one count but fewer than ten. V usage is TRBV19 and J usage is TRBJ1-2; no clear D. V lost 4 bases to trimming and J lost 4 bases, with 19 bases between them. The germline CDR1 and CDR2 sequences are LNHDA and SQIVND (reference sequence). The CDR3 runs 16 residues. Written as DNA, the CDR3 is TGTGCCAGTAGTACCACCTCGTCGGGAGGCAGCTATGGCTACACCTTC. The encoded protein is CASSTTSSGGSYGYTF. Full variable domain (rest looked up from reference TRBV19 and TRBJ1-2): DGGITQSPKYLFRKEGQNVTLSCEQNLNHDAMYWYRQDPGQGLRLIYYSQIVNDFQKGDIAEGYSVSREKKESFPLTVTSAQKNPTAFYLCASSTTSSGGSYGYTFGSGTRLTVV.

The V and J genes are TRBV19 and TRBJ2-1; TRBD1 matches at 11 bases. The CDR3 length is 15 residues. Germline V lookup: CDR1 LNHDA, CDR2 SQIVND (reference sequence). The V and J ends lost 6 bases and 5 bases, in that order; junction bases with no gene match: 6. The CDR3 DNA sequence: TGTGCCAGTAGCCCCGGACAGGGGGCTGACAATGAGCAGTTCTTC. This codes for CASSPGQGADNEQFF.

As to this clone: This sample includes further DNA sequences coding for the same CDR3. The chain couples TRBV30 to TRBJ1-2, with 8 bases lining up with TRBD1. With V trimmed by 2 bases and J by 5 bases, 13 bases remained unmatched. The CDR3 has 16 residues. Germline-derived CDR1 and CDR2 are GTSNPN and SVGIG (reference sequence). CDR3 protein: CAWSNEQGGLGYGYTF. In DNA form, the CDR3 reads TGTGCCTGGAGTAATGAACAGGGGGGGCTGGGGTATGGCTACACCTTC.

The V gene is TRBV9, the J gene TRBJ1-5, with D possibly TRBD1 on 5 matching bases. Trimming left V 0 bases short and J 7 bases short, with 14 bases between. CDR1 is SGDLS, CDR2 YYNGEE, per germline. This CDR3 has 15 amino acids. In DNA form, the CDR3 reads TGTGCCAGCAGCGTAGGGGCGGGGGGGTTGCAGCCCCAGCATTTT. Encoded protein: CASSVGAGGLQPQHF.

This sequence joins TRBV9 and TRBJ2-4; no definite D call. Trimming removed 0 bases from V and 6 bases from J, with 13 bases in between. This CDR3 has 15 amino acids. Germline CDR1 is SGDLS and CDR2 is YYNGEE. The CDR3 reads CASSVDPREGNIQYF. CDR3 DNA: TGTGCCAGCAGCGTAGACCCAAGGGAAGGAAACATTCAGTACTTC.

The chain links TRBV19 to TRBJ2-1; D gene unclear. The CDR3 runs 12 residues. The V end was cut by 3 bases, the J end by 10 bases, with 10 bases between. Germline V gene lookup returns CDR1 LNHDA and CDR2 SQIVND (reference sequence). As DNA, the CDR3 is TGTGCCAGTAGTATGGGGTTGTCCGAGCAGTTCTTC. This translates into CASSMGLSEQFF.

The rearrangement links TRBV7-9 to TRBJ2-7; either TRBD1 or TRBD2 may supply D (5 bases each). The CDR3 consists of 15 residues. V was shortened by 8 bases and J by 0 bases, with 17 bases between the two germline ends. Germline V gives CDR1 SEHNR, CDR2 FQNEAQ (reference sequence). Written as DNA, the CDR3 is TGTGCCAGCTCTCCGACCGGGGCGAACTCCTACGAGCAGTACTTC. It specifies CASSPTGANSYEQYF.

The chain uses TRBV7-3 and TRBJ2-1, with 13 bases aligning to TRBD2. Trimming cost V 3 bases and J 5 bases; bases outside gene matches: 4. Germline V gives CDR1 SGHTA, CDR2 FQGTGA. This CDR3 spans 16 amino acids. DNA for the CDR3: TGTGCCAGCAGCTTCCGGACTAGCGGGGGTCACAATGAGCAGTTCTTC. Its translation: CASSFRTSGGHNEQFF.

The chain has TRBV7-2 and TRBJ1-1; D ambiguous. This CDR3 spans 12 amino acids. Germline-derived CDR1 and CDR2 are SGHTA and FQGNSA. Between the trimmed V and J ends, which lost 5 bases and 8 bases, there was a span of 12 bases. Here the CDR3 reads CASSTALAEAFF. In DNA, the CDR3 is TGTGCCAGCAGCACAGCCTTGGCCGAAGCTTTCTTT.